The entry below describes one T cell receptor (beta chain). These data come from a study of T cell changes during pregnancy in multiple sclerosis. The protocol was immunoSEQ multiplex PCR, while the TCRdb copy is restricted to in-frame clones and leaves out a portion. The top ten hold around 3.1% of the sample, which has more than 90,000 clones, 80% to 95% seen once. Germline V gives CDR1 MNHEY, CDR2 SVGAGI. The CDR3 consists of 15 residues. After removal of 6 bases from V and 6 bases from J, the junction contained 9 bases not matched to a gene. This chain connects TRBV6-5 to TRBJ2-1; 9 bases align to TRBD2. The material sequenced was peripheral blood, taken in the second trimester of pregnancy. The clonotype originates from a female donor with multiple sclerosis, enrolled in a pregnancy study. Here the CDR3 DNA reads TGTGCCAGCAGCTATATAGCGGGAGCCTCCAATGAGCAGTTCTTC. It yields the protein CASSYIAGASNEQFF.